These 21 T cell receptor beta chains were sequenced from one sample in a study of blood T cell repertoires in COVID-19. Assay used: immunoSEQ multiplex PCR; TCRdb lists only in-frame clones, some missing. Seen here are fewer than 400,000 clones, 85% observed once, and the top ten hold 3.6%. The sequencing input was peripheral blood. All receptors come from a woman aged 18-29 years with acute or convalescent COVID-19.

V gene TRBV12-3 or TRBV12-4 combines with J gene TRBJ1-3; D is uncertain. The V end was cut by 7 bases, the J end by 0 bases, with 7 bases between. The length of the CDR3 is 13 residues. This CDR3 reads CASTPSSGNTIYF. The CDR3 bases are TGTGCCAGCACCCCTTCCTCTGGAAACACCATATATTTT.

The rearrangement joins TRBV14 to TRBJ1-4, with 8 bases identical to TRBD1. The CDR3 contains 16 residues. Trimming took 4 bases from V and 3 from J; bases not matched to a gene: 7. From germline, CDR1 is SGHDN and CDR2 FVKESK. The CDR3 is CASSRLQTGANEKLFF. DNA of the CDR3: TGTGCCAGCAGCCGATTACAGACAGGGGCTAATGAAAAACTGTTTTTT.

This chain links TRBV6-4 with TRBJ2-1, with a weak D call TRBD2 (5 bases). The CDR3 is 14 amino acids. In germline, CDR1 is MRHNA, CDR2 SNTAGT. The germline V and J ends were trimmed by 7 bases and 8 bases, with 18 bases remaining between them. CDR3: CASKWGEMAHEQFF. CDR3 bases: TGTGCCAGCAAGTGGGGAGAGATGGCCCATGAGCAGTTCTTC.

The V and J genes are TRBV5-1 and TRBJ1-2; D is perhaps TRBD1 (5 bases). CDR1 and CDR2 from the germline V gene are SGHRS and YFSETQ. This CDR3 contains 16 residues. V was cut by 2 bases and J by 7 bases, with 21 bases left in between. For the CDR3, the DNA is TGCGCCAGCAGCTTAGGTACTACAGGTCATGTGACTGGCTACACCTTC. As protein: CASSLGTTGHVTGYTF. The full variable domain, in which reference TRBV5-1 and TRBJ1-2 provide the parts outside the CDR3, is KAGVTQTPRYLIKTRGQQVTLSCSPISGHRSVSWYQQTPGQGLQFLFEYFSETQRNKGNFPGRFSGRQFSNSRSEMNVSTLELGDSALYLCASSLGTTGHVTGYTFGSGTRLTVV.

The chain is built from TRBV5-1 and TRBJ2-3; D ambiguous. Trimming took 4 bases from V and 2 from J, leaving 11 bases between them. Per the germline V gene, CDR1 is SGHRS and CDR2 is YFSETQ. The CDR3 runs 14 residues. The CDR3 DNA is TGCGCCAGCAGCAGAGGCAGCTTCACAGATACGCAGTATTTT. Its translation is CASSRGSFTDTQYF.

V is TRBV19 and J is TRBJ1-3; D remains ambiguous. V gave up 5 bases and J gave up 3 bases, with 8 bases separating them. The CDR3 length is 13 residues. Germline assignment: CDR1 LNHDA and CDR2 SQIVND (reference sequence). The CDR3 loop is CASSAIIGNTIYF. For the CDR3, the DNA is TGTGCCAGTAGTGCTATAATTGGAAACACCATATATTTT.

The V call is TRBV24-1, the J call TRBJ2-2, with 12 bases that match TRBD2. The CDR3 extends over 17 amino acids. V gave up 2 bases and J gave up 4 bases; unmatched junction bases: 4. From germline, CDR1 is KGHDR and CDR2 SFDVKD. The CDR3 reads CATSDSTSGGTTGELFF. As DNA, the CDR3 is TGTGCCACCAGTGATTCTACTAGCGGGGGGACCACCGGGGAGCTGTTTTTT.

This clone occurred a few times. V usage is TRBV7-2 and J usage is TRBJ1-1; D remains unclear. The CDR3 is 13 residues long. Germline CDR1 is SGHTA and CDR2 is FQGNSA. Trimming removed 1 base from V and 3 bases from J, with 6 bases in between. CDR3 bases: TGTGCCAGCAGCTTAGATCATGACACTGAAGCTTTCTTT. Protein sequence: CASSLDHDTEAFF.

This clone was picked up a small number of times. The chain combines TRBV12-3 or TRBV12-4 with TRBJ1-2; TRBD1 matches 8 bases. The CDR3 spans 13 residues. Trimming cost V 6 bases and J 8 bases; bases outside gene matches: 8. CDR3 residues: CASSPNRGGGYTF. The CDR3 DNA reads as TGTGCCAGCAGCCCCAACAGGGGGGGCGGCTACACCTTC.

This chain links TRBV6-6 with TRBJ2-5; TRBD2 agrees at 14 bases. The CDR3 loop spans 21 amino acids. Per the germline V gene, CDR1 is MNHNY and CDR2 is SVGAGI (reference sequence). V lost 6 bases to trimming and J lost 2 bases; unmatched junction nucleotides: 20. CDR3 sequence: CASSFYAPGTSGRRVQETQYF. The CDR3 nucleotides read TGTGCCAGCAGCTTTTATGCCCCCGGGACTAGCGGGAGAAGGGTTCAAGAGACCCAGTACTTC.

Concerning this clone: The sample carries other DNA sequences with the same CDR3. The chain carries TRBV19 and TRBJ1-2, with 9 bases matching TRBD1. Germline CDR1 and CDR2: LNHDA and SQIVND (reference sequence). V was clipped by 6 bases and J by 8 bases; unmatched bases: 4. CDR3 length equals 12 residues. CDR3 protein: CASRQGARGYTF. CDR3 DNA: TGTGCCAGTAGACAGGGGGCGCGAGGCTACACCTTC.

The chain couples TRBV24-1 to TRBJ2-1; 8 bases map to TRBD2. The length of the CDR3 is 18 residues. CDR1 is KGHDR, CDR2 SFDVKD, per germline. V shed 4 bases and J 4 bases; nucleotides not matched to a gene: 14. CDR3 coding DNA: TGTGCCACCAGTGACTCCCCTCGACAAGCGGGAGAGTACAATGAGCAGTTCTTC. Translation gives CATSDSPRQAGEYNEQFF.

The chain combines TRBV10-3 with TRBJ1-1; D not certain. This CDR3 region has 13 residues. Per germline, CDR1 ENHRY and CDR2 SYGVKD. Deletions cut 8 bases from V and 4 bases from J, with 14 bases between. CDR3 nucleotides: TGTGCCATCGACCCGGGAATGGGCACTGAAGCTTTCTTT. It codes for CAIDPGMGTEAFF.

This clone has a single count. The V and J genes are TRBV9 and TRBJ2-5; D unresolved. V dropped 0 bases and J dropped 5 bases, with 8 bases sitting between them. The CDR3 contains 13 residues. Germline lookup yields CDR1 SGDLS and CDR2 YYNGEE. The CDR3 nucleotides are TGTGCCAGCAGCGTAGATCCCCAGGAGACCCAGTACTTC. This codes for CASSVDPQETQYF.

The gene calls are TRBV4-1 and TRBJ1-1; 8 bases agree with TRBD1. This CDR3 comprises 14 residues. Trimming at V came to 1 base and at J to 8 bases, leaving 6 bases not matched to a gene. Germline lookup yields CDR1 MGHRA and CDR2 YSYEKL. The chain's CDR3 is CASSQGWTGPEAFF. CDR3 in DNA: TGCGCCAGCAGCCAAGGCTGGACAGGGCCCGAAGCTTTCTTT.

The chain uses TRBV3-1 (or the pseudogene TRBV3-2) and TRBJ2-7; the D gene is possibly TRBD2 (5 bases). CDR1 LGHDT and CDR2 YNNKEL come from the germline V gene (reference sequence). Trimming took off 3 bases at V and 0 bases at J, with 6 bases between the two ends. The CDR3 extends over 13 amino acids. The CDR3 sequence is CASSHGSSYEQYF. CDR3 nucleotide sequence: TGTGCCAGCAGCCATGGGAGCTCCTACGAGCAGTACTTC.

Written as DNA, the CDR3 is TGTGCCTGGAATCTCAGGAGGACTGAAGCTTTCTTT. This encodes CAWNLRRTEAFF. This chain links TRBV30 with TRBJ1-1, with D unresolved. CDR1 is GTSNPN, CDR2 SVGIG, per germline (reference sequence). With 4 bases removed from V and 5 bases from J, the gap between germline ends came to 11 bases. The CDR3 extends over 12 amino acids.

This chain connects TRBV6-5 to TRBJ1-2; no firm D call. This CDR3 is built from 16 residues. CDR1 and CDR2 from the germline V gene are MNHEY and SVGAGI. V was clipped by 0 bases and J by 7 bases, with 18 bases between them. The CDR3 DNA is TGTGCCAGCAGTTACTCGGAATTTAAGTTCTCGGGTGGCTACACCTTC. This sequence encodes CASSYSEFKFSGGYTF.

The chain uses TRBV6-5 and TRBJ2-5; TRBD1 agrees at 8 bases. Trimming removed 6 bases from V and 5 bases from J; junction bases left unmatched: 8. The germline gives CDR1 MNHEY, CDR2 SVGAGI. The CDR3 has 14 residues. For the CDR3, the DNA is TGTGCCAGCAGGGGGACAGGCGGCGGGGAGACCCAGTACTTC. Translation gives CASRGTGGGETQYF.

This chain connects TRBV5-1 to TRBJ1-5; D possibly corresponds to TRBD1 (6 bases). CDR3 length: 14 residues. V gave up 1 base and J gave up 6 bases, with 11 bases separating them. Germline CDR1 is SGHRS and CDR2 is YFSETQ. As DNA, the CDR3 is TGCGCCAGCAGCTTGAAACAGGGTACTCAGCCCCAGCATTTT. Residues: CASSLKQGTQPQHF.

This clone showed up just once. DNA for the CDR3: TGTGCCAGCAGTGAAACGGACAGGGGGCTGGATAGCAATCAGCCCCAGCATTTT. Amino acid sequence: CASSETDRGLDSNQPQHF. The chain joins TRBV2 to TRBJ1-5; 11 bases line up with TRBD1. Germline CDR1 reads SNHLY; CDR2 reads FYNNEI. This CDR3 is built from 18 residues. J lost 0 bases, V lost 2 bases, and 6 bases had no gene match.